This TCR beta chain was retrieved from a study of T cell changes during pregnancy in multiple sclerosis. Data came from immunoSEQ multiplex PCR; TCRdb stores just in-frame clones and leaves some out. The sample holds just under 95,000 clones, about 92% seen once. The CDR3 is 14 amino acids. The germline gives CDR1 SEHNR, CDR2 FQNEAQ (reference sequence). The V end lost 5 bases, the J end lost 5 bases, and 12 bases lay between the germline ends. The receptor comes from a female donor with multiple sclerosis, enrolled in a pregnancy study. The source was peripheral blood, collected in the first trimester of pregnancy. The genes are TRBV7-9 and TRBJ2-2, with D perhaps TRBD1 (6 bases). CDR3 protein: CASSLGTSTGELFF. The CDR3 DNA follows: TGTGCCAGCAGCCTAGGGACATCAACCGGGGAGCTGTTTTTT.